The 12 T cell receptor beta chains given below trace back to one sample, sequenced in a study of cytomegalovirus exposure and HLA in healthy donors. It was with 60 Vbeta and 13 Jbeta primers that the PCR ran. Repertoires were generated with immunoSEQ multiplex PCR, while TCRdb's copy carries only in-frame clones and drops some. The sample shows approximately 190,000 clones, 70% of them seen only once. The sequenced material came from PBMCs. These receptors came from a man aged 40-49 years in good health and CMV-seropositive.

The CDR3 protein is CASSSSTGDNEQFF. As DNA, the CDR3 is TGTGCCAGCAGCTCTTCCACAGGGGACAATGAGCAGTTCTTC. This chain links TRBV7-9 with TRBJ2-1, with 7 bases aligning to TRBD1. Germline-derived CDR1 and CDR2 are SEHNR and FQNEAQ (reference sequence). J was trimmed by 5 bases and V by 4 bases; bases with no gene match: 5. This CDR3 is built from 14 residues.

V usage is TRBV6-5 and J usage is TRBJ1-2; possibly TRBD1 for D (5 bases). CDR3 length: 11 residues. Trimming cost V 5 bases and J 8 bases, with 9 bases left between them. From germline, CDR1 is MNHEY and CDR2 SVGAGI. DNA for the CDR3: TGTGCCAGCAGTGGCGGGGGGGGCTACACCTTC. Encoded protein: CASSGGGGYTF.

The chain carries TRBV19 and TRBJ1-4, with 9 bases matching TRBD1. The germline gives CDR1 LNHDA, CDR2 SQIVND (reference sequence). This CDR3 has 17 amino acids. The V and J ends lost 5 bases and 1 base, in that order; junction bases with no gene match: 8. CDR3 nucleotide sequence: TGTGCCAGTAGTCGGGACAGGGATAGGGGAACTAATGAAAAACTGTTTTTT. Translation: CASSRDRDRGTNEKLFF.

Worth noting for this clone: Sequence at one end of the junction differs from germline and may be a read error. V and J are TRBV7-9 and TRBJ1-4, with TRBD1 identical over 7 bases. The CDR3 extends over 16 amino acids. The germline gives CDR1 SEHNR, CDR2 FQNEAQ (reference sequence). The CDR3 reads CSSSPQTGKRVEKLFF. The CDR3 DNA reads as TGTTCCAGCAGCCCCCAGACAGGGAAAAGAGTTGAAAAACTGTTTTTT.

V usage is TRBV28 and J usage is TRBJ1-5; TRBD1 matches 9 bases. Germline loops: CDR1 MDHEN, CDR2 SYDVKM. The CDR3 totals 14 residues. With V trimmed by 7 bases and J by 5 bases, 6 bases remained unmatched. Here the CDR3 DNA reads TGTGCCAGCAACACACAGGGGGCTTATCAGCCCCAGCATTTT. Translation gives CASNTQGAYQPQHF.

The chain combines TRBV11-2 with TRBJ2-5, with 10 positions matching TRBD2. Losses at the gene ends were 5 bases for V and 5 bases for J; bases not matched to a gene: 11. Germline V gives CDR1 SGHAT, CDR2 FQNNGV. The CDR3 runs to 16 residues. The chain's CDR3 is CASSRTGAGGPETQYF. The CDR3, as DNA: TGTGCCAGCAGCCGTACGGGAGCGGGGGGGCCCGAGACCCAGTACTTC.

This clone appeared a few times. The chain carries TRBV2 and TRBJ2-4; possibly TRBD1 for D (5 bases). This CDR3 is 14 amino acids long. Germline CDR1 and CDR2: SNHLY and FYNNEI. Trimming cost V 7 bases and J 2 bases, with 12 bases left between them. This CDR3 is CASTEQGTKNIQYF. CDR3 in DNA: TGTGCCAGCACCGAGCAGGGAACCAAAAACATTCAGTACTTC.

V usage is TRBV13 and J usage is TRBJ2-1, with D hard to call. The germline V gene has CDR1 PRHDT and CDR2 FYEKMQ (reference sequence). Trimming pared 3 bases from V and 6 bases from J, leaving 9 bases between. CDR3 length: 13 amino acids. CDR3 residues: CASSLRQSNEQFF. The DNA for the CDR3 is TGTGCCAGCAGCTTGAGGCAGAGCAATGAGCAGTTCTTC. The entire variable domain, with the rest obtained from reference TRBV13 and TRBJ2-1, is as follows: AAGVIQSPRHLIKEKRETATLKCYPIPRHDTVYWYQQGPGQDPQFLISFYEKMQSDKGSIPDRFSAQQFSDYHSELNMSSLELGDSALYFCASSLRQSNEQFFGPGTRLTVL.

The chain links TRBV29-1 to TRBJ2-1, with 12 bases that match TRBD1. J was trimmed by 6 bases and V by 7 bases; bases with no gene match: 13. The CDR3 is 16 amino acids. Per the germline V gene, CDR1 is SQVTM and CDR2 is ANQGSEA. The CDR3 region is CSAPSPGTGGGNEQFF. For the CDR3, the DNA is TGCAGCGCCCCATCGCCCGGGACAGGGGGCGGCAATGAGCAGTTCTTC.

The rearrangement links TRBV15 to TRBJ1-2; D ambiguous. Germline loops: CDR1 LNHNV, CDR2 YYDKDF (reference sequence). The CDR3 is made up of 13 amino acids. With 1 base removed from V and 2 bases from J, the gap between germline ends came to 5 bases. CDR3 DNA: TGTGCCACCAGCAGAGGAGTGAACTATGGCTACACCTTC. Translating gives CATSRGVNYGYTF.

The rearrangement links TRBV7-2 to TRBJ1-5, with D hard to call. Germline lookup yields CDR1 SGHTA and CDR2 FQGNSA. The CDR3 covers 15 residues. Deletions cut 1 base from V and 3 bases from J, with 10 bases between. In DNA form, the CDR3 reads TGTGCCAGCAGCTTAGGGCCCGATCTCAATCAGCCCCAGCATTTT. Protein: CASSLGPDLNQPQHF.

The chain employs TRBV7-6 and TRBJ2-3, with D tentatively TRBD2 (7 bases). Trimming took 2 bases from V and 5 from J, leaving 14 bases between them. The CDR3 runs to 15 residues. The V gene's germline CDR1 is SGHVS and CDR2 FNYEAQ. The CDR3 here is CASSLTGGLVDTQYF. DNA of the CDR3: TGTGCCAGCAGCTTAACGGGGGGCTTGGTAGATACGCAGTATTTT.